This T cell receptor (beta chain) emerged from a study of identical twins. This CDR3 spans 14 amino acids. Looked up from germline, CDR1 is SEHNR and CDR2 is FQNEAQ (reference sequence). Germline trimming cut 3 bases from V and 3 bases from J; bases unmatched to any gene: 4. This clonotype occurred many times. Each donor was a healthy Caucasian. In TCRdb, the 5' RACE reads were re-called with MiXCR into one record per CDR3 protein. The sample contains around 680,000 distinct CDR3 sequences, over 8.5% of which appear only once. The same data also contributed to another study, on yellow fever vaccine responses in identical twins.

The origin of this receptor is a young woman in good health. Source material: PBMCs. The gene calls are TRBV7-9 and TRBJ2-5, with 7 nucleotides matching TRBD1. This CDR3 is CASSFNRGEETQYF. The CDR3 nucleotides read TGTGCCAGCAGCTTTAACAGGGGTGAAGAGACCCAGTACTTC.